Described below is a single T cell receptor (beta chain) sequence and its context. The sample originates from a study of blood T cell repertoires in COVID-19. Overall study: The origin of the acute and convalescent COVID-19 samples was the United States, Italy and Spain.

There are 16 residues in the CDR3. V gave up 3 bases and J gave up 0 bases; unmatched junction bases: 5. Looked up from germline, CDR1 is MDHEN and CDR2 is SYDVKM. In the original processing: For nucleated cells, counts were estimated from reference gene primer amplification. Profiled with immunoSEQ multiplex PCR; TCRdb holds only in-frame clones, not every one. The V and J calls and the clone size are those of that table, but D and trimming were determined from the DNA. Of about 130,000 clones in the sample, around 86% were seen once. The V and J genes are TRBV28 and TRBJ1-5; 7 bases match TRBD1. The TCR comes from an elderly woman with acute or convalescent COVID-19. The sequencing sample was made of peripheral blood. The CDR3 loop is CASSFHRGDSNQPQHF. For the CDR3, the DNA is TGTGCCAGCAGTTTTCACAGGGGTGATAGCAATCAGCCCCAGCATTTT.